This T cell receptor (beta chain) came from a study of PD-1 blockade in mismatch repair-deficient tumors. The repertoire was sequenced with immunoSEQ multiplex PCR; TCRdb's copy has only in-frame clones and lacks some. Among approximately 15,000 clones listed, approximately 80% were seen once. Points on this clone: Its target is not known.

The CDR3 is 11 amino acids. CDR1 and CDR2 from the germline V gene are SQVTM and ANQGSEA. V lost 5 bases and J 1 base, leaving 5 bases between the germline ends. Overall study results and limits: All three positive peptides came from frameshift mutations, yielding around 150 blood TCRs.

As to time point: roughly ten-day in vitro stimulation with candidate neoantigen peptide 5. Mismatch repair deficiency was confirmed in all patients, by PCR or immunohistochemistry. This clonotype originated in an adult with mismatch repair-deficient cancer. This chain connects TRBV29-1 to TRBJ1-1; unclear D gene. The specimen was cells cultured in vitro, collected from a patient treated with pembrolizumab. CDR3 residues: CSVRTNTEAFF. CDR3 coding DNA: TGCAGCGTTAGGACGAACACTGAAGCTTTCTTT. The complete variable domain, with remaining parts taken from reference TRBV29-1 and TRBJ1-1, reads SAVISQKPSRDICQRGTSLTIQCQVDSQVTMMFWYRQQPGQSLTLIATANQGSEATYESGFVIDKFPISRPNLTFSTLTVSNMSPEDSSIYLCSVRTNTEAFFGQGTRLTVV.